These 11 T cell receptor beta chains share one sample of origin, sequenced in a study of blood T cell repertoires in COVID-19. Method: immunoSEQ multiplex PCR; TCRdb's copy keeps in-frame clones and lacks some. The data contain 77,000 or so clones, roughly 90% of them seen just once; the ten biggest clones take up about 4.5%. Specimen: peripheral blood. Every receptor here comes from a man aged 50-59 years with active COVID-19.

The chain uses TRBV7-2 and TRBJ2-3, with 10 bases matching TRBD2. The CDR3 has 17 amino acids. Germline values: CDR1 SGHTA, CDR2 FQGNSA. The junction had 7 bases not matched to a gene; V was cut back by 1 base and J by 3 bases. The CDR3 bases are TGTGCCAGCAGCTTAGTTAGCGGGGGGCGGGGTACAGATACGCAGTATTTT. Residues: CASSLVSGGRGTDTQYF.

This chain joins TRBV7-2 and TRBJ2-7; 7 nucleotides agree with TRBD2. The CDR3 has 15 residues. Germline V gene data show CDR1 as SGHTA and CDR2 as FQGNSA. Trimming cost V 5 bases and J 8 bases; bases outside gene matches: 15. The CDR3 bases are TGTGCCAGCAGCGGCCGGGTAGCGGTAAGCGGGAAGCAGTACTTC. Encoded protein: CASSGRVAVSGKQYF.

The J gene is TRBJ2-7, the V gene TRBV28; TRBD2 might be the D (6 bases). Trimming left V 6 bases short and J 6 bases short, with 18 bases between. From germline, CDR1 is MDHEN and CDR2 SYDVKM. The CDR3 extends over 14 amino acids. CDR3 coding DNA: TGTGCCAGCAGCCTAGGATACCAGGGAGGCGAGCAGTACTTC. As protein: CASSLGYQGGEQYF.

The gene calls are TRBV15 and TRBJ1-4; D gene unclear. Per germline, CDR1 LNHNV and CDR2 YYDKDF (reference sequence). V lost 1 base and J lost 0, with 3 bases in between. This CDR3 spans 14 amino acids. In nucleotides, the CDR3 is TGTGCCACCAGCAGAGTCGCAACTAATGAAAAACTGTTTTTT. Translated: CATSRVATNEKLFF.

This clone was observed a handful of times. The gene calls are TRBV7-8 and TRBJ2-7; tentative D call: TRBD1 (5 bases). The CDR3 extends over 12 amino acids. In germline, CDR1 is SGHVS, CDR2 FQNEAQ. Trimming left V 2 bases short and J 7 bases short, with 9 bases between. CDR3 loop: CASSLPYREQYF. The CDR3 DNA reads as TGTGCCAGCAGCTTACCTTACAGGGAGCAGTACTTC. Looking up the rest from reference TRBV7-8 and TRBJ2-7 gives the full variable domain: GAGVSQSPRYKVAKRGQDVALRCDPISGHVSLFWYQQALGQGPEFLTYFQNEAQLDKSGLPSDRFFAERPEGSVSTLKIQRTQQEDSAVYLCASSLPYREQYFGPGTRLTVT.

This rearrangement joins TRBV11-3 to TRBJ2-3; D possibly corresponds to TRBD2 (6 bases). V dropped 4 bases and J dropped 7 bases, with 15 bases sitting between them. The CDR3 is 14 residues long. Germline V gene data show CDR1 as SGHNT and CDR2 as YENEEA. The CDR3 bases are TGTGCCAGCAGCTCCTTGGGACTCTCCCATACGCAGTATTTT. Residues: CASSSLGLSHTQYF.

The CDR3 reads CASSLGRGNQPQHF. CDR3 in DNA: TGTGCCAGCAGCTTAGGACGGGGTAATCAGCCCCAGCATTTT. The chain carries TRBV7-8 and TRBJ1-5; D is ambiguous. CDR3 length: 14 amino acids. V gave up 1 base and J gave up 4 bases, with 8 bases separating them. CDR1 is SGHVS and CDR2 is FQNEAQ in the germline V gene.

The chain couples TRBV7-9 to TRBJ2-2; tentative D call: TRBD2 (5 bases). This CDR3 comprises 17 residues. V was clipped by 5 bases and J by 2 bases, with 18 bases between them. From germline, CDR1 is SEHNR and CDR2 FQNEAQ (reference sequence). Written as DNA, the CDR3 is TGTGCCAGCAGCGCGGGCAGGAGCGGTCTTAACACCGGGGAGCTGTTTTTT. It codes for CASSAGRSGLNTGELFF.

The chain employs TRBV28 and TRBJ2-7; D may be TRBD1 (6 bases). Trimming removed 3 bases at V and 4 bases at J, with 13 bases between. Germline-derived CDR1 and CDR2 are MDHEN and SYDVKM. The CDR3 extends over 14 amino acids. CDR3 sequence reads: CASSLHGQQYEQYF. Written as DNA, the CDR3 is TGTGCCAGCAGTTTGCACGGACAGCAGTACGAGCAGTACTTC. Supplemented by reference TRBV28 and TRBJ2-7, the full variable domain reads DVKVTQSSRYLVKRTGEKVFLECVQDMDHENMFWYRQDPGLGLRLIYFSYDVKMKEKGDIPEGYSVSREKKERFSLILESASTNQTSMYLCASSLHGQQYEQYFGPGTRLTVT.

The chain combines TRBV7-3 with TRBJ1-2, with D possibly TRBD1 on 6 matching bases. The germline CDR1 and CDR2 sequences are SGHTA and FQGTGA. The CDR3 is 13 residues long. V was shortened by 5 bases and J by 2 bases, with 9 bases between the two germline ends. CDR3 residues: CASSRDKNYGYTF. CDR3 sequence (DNA): TGTGCCAGCAGCCGGGACAAGAACTATGGCTACACCTTC.

The chain links TRBV3-1 (or the pseudogene TRBV3-2) to TRBJ1-1; D call uncertain. The CDR3 length is 16 residues. Germline-derived CDR1 and CDR2 are LGHDT and YNNKEL (reference sequence). The V end lost 1 base, the J end lost 2 bases, and 14 bases lay between the germline ends. The CDR3 sequence: CASSQVGSGVNTEAFF. CDR3 DNA sequence: TGTGCCAGCAGCCAAGTGGGGAGTGGTGTAAACACTGAAGCTTTCTTT.